The present T cell receptor (beta chain) was sequenced within a study of cytomegalovirus exposure and HLA in healthy donors. CDR3 size: 13 residues. V shed 7 bases and J shed 3 bases, with 7 bases lying between them. Per the germline V gene, CDR1 is LNHDA and CDR2 is SQIVND (reference sequence). The PCR ran on 60 Vbeta and 13 Jbeta primers. TCRdb keeps only in-frame clones here, not all; method: immunoSEQ multiplex PCR. The sample yields roughly 150,000 clones, 65% to 80% seen once. As for this clone: What it recognizes is unknown.

Regarding the study as a whole: Analysis performed later found more than 15,000 TCR beta sequences associated with HLA alleles at 0.05 false discovery rate.

The TCR sequence derives from a woman in her 40s in good health and CMV-seropositive. The chain has TRBV19 and TRBJ1-6, with D possibly matching TRBD1 (5 bases). The sequenced material came from PBMCs. CDR3 amino acids: CASTTDYNSPLHF. Written as DNA, the CDR3 is TGTGCCAGTACGACAGACTATAATTCACCCCTCCACTTT.